This T cell receptor (beta chain) stems from a study of cytomegalovirus exposure and HLA in healthy donors. Points from the study as a whole: The study designated 150 to 200 TCR beta chains cytomegalovirus-associated.

As concerns this clone: The target antigen is unknown.

Produced via immunoSEQ multiplex PCR; TCRdb's table is partial and in-frame only. The repertoire holds about 56,000 clones, 80% to 95% seen once, with less than 6% in the top ten. This CDR3 region has 16 residues. The sample taken for sequencing was PBMCs. The chain recombines TRBV21-1 with TRBJ2-7; the listed D gene, TRBD1, was not tested against the DNA. TRBV21-1 is marked as a pseudogene. This TCR was recovered from a woman aged 18-29 years in good health and CMV-seronegative. CDR3 coding DNA: TGTGCCAGCAGCAAATGGACAGGCCAAGCCGCCTACGAGCAGTACGTC. Translation: CASSKWTGQAAYEQYV.